These 27 T cell receptor beta chains came from one sample sequenced in a study of sequential checkpoint blockade in melanoma. Treatment reported: randomized to nivolumab then ipilimumab (arm A) or the reverse (arm B). Assay: immunoSEQ multiplex PCR; the TCRdb copy retains only in-frame clones and omits some. The sample carries tens of thousands of clones, less than 85% recorded once. This material consisted of CD8+ T cells sorted from blood (inferred from file names), taken from a patient given nivolumab and ipilimumab in sequence. The receptor set was obtained from a human donor with melanoma.

This chain links TRBV6-5 with TRBJ2-7; possible D gene TRBD2, 6 bases. Per the germline V gene, CDR1 is MNHEY and CDR2 is SVGAGI. The CDR3 runs to 15 residues. V was trimmed by 2 bases and J by 0 bases, leaving 11 bases between them. The CDR3 spells CASSYPAGSSYEQYF. CDR3 coding DNA: TGTGCCAGCAGTTACCCTGCGGGGAGCTCCTACGAGCAGTACTTC.

The rearrangement joins TRBV4-3 to TRBJ2-1; TRBD2 aligns across 14 bases. The junction had 9 bases not matched to a gene; V was cut back by 0 bases and J by 8 bases. Germline lookup yields CDR1 LGHNA and CDR2 YSLEER. The CDR3 covers 18 residues. The CDR3 DNA sequence: TGCGCCAGCAGCCAAGATCAGACTAGCGGGGGGGTTTTCTATGAGCAGTTCTTC. Its protein is CASSQDQTSGGVFYEQFF.

The rearrangement joins TRBV4-3 to TRBJ2-7; perhaps TRBD1 as D (6 bases). This CDR3 is built from 16 residues. V gave up 3 bases and J gave up 6 bases, with 21 bases separating them. CDR1 is LGHNA, CDR2 YSLEER, per germline. In DNA form, the CDR3 reads TGCGCCAGCAGCCATCACAGGGTTTCCTCGAGGGGCGAGCAGTACTTC. It yields the protein CASSHHRVSSRGEQYF.

The sample holds one count of this clone. The chain combines TRBV5-5 with TRBJ1-2; the D gene is possibly TRBD1 (5 bases). Germline assignment: CDR1 SGHKS and CDR2 YYEKEE (reference sequence). V shed 1 base and J shed 4 bases, with 8 bases lying between them. The CDR3 consists of 13 residues. This CDR3 reads CASSLRGLYGYTF. CDR3 bases: TGTGCCAGCAGCTTGAGGGGTCTCTATGGCTACACCTTC.

The chain couples TRBV27 to TRBJ1-2, with 9 nucleotides matching TRBD1. V lost 7 bases, J lost 6 bases, and 12 bases stayed unmatched. The CDR3 totals 15 residues. From germline, CDR1 is MNHEY and CDR2 SMNVEV (reference sequence). The CDR3 protein is CASTNLPDRGHGYTF. CDR3 bases: TGTGCCAGCACCAACCTACCGGACAGGGGACATGGCTACACCTTC.

The J gene is TRBJ2-1, the V gene TRBV9, with 7 bases lining up with TRBD2. V lost 1 base and J lost 0; bases outside the gene matches: 7. There are 17 residues in the CDR3. CDR1 SGDLS and CDR2 YYNGEE come from the germline V gene. The CDR3 spells CASSVSGELLSYNEQFF. CDR3 DNA: TGTGCCAGCAGCGTAAGCGGGGAGTTACTCTCCTACAATGAGCAGTTCTTC.

The rearrangement joins TRBV5-4 to TRBJ2-1, with 7 positions matching TRBD2. Germline CDR1 is SGHNT and CDR2 is YYREEE (reference sequence). Unmatched junction bases numbered 12, after V lost 4 bases and J lost 5 bases. The CDR3 is made up of 16 amino acids. This chain's CDR3 is CASSLLTGGFNNEQFF. Here the CDR3 DNA reads TGTGCCAGCAGCCTTCTGACGGGAGGCTTTAACAATGAGCAGTTCTTC.

The chain links TRBV6-1 to TRBJ2-7; a weak D match, TRBD1 (6 bases). Per the germline V gene, CDR1 is MNHNS and CDR2 is SASEGT. There are 14 residues in the CDR3. Trimming removed 6 bases at V and 8 bases at J, with 20 bases between. DNA of the CDR3: TGTGCCAGCAGCCCCAGGGGCCGAAAACCCCAGCAGTACTTC. Translating gives CASSPRGRKPQQYF.

CDR3 in DNA: TGCGCCAGCAGCCAGAGACAGGGGGCGCGTGAAAAACTGTTTTTT. This sequence encodes CASSQRQGAREKLFF. The V gene is TRBV4-1, the J gene TRBJ1-4, with 10 bases that match TRBD1. Germline trimming cut 3 bases from V and 7 bases from J; bases unmatched to any gene: 5. Per germline, CDR1 MGHRA and CDR2 YSYEKL. The CDR3 is 15 residues long.

This chain joins TRBV5-1 and TRBJ1-1; 8 bases agree with TRBD1. V trimming: 4 bases; J trimming: 6 bases; junction bases outside the gene matches: 14. The CDR3 has 16 residues. Germline-derived CDR1 and CDR2 are SGHRS and YFSETQ. The chain's CDR3 is CASSARSRGLDAEAFF. The CDR3 DNA is TGCGCCAGCAGCGCGCGGAGCAGGGGGCTCGATGCTGAAGCTTTCTTT.

This chain connects TRBV2 to TRBJ2-5, with no clear D. V was shortened by 1 base and J by 2 bases, with 11 bases between the two germline ends. Germline CDR1 is SNHLY and CDR2 is FYNNEI. CDR3 length: 15 residues. The CDR3 DNA sequence: TGTGCCAGCAGTGAAGGTAACTTTGAACAAGAGACCCAGTACTTC. Its translation is CASSEGNFEQETQYF. Variable domain in full (rest from reference TRBV2 and TRBJ2-5): EPEVTQTPSHQVTQMGQEVILRCVPISNHLYFYWYRQILGQKVEFLVSFYNNEISEKSEIFDDQFSVERPDGSNFTLKIRSTKLEDSAMYFCASSEGNFEQETQYFGPGTRLLVL.

The rearrangement uses TRBV5-4 and TRBJ1-1; D is unclear. Germline V gene sequence: CDR1 SGHNT, CDR2 YYREEE (reference sequence). V was cut by 0 bases and J by 2 bases, with 8 bases left in between. The CDR3 sequence is 14 residues long. CDR3 sequence reads: CASSLAAGNTEAFF. In DNA form, the CDR3 reads TGTGCCAGCAGCTTGGCGGCAGGAAACACTGAAGCTTTCTTT.

J is TRBJ1-2 and V is TRBV14; 9 nucleotides agree with TRBD1. Per the germline V gene, CDR1 is SGHDN and CDR2 is FVKESK. V trimming: 4 bases; J trimming: 3 bases; junction bases outside the gene matches: 12. CDR3 length equals 17 residues. The CDR3 reads CASSPWGQGLKDYGYTF. In DNA form, the CDR3 reads TGTGCCAGCAGCCCTTGGGGACAGGGTCTCAAGGACTATGGCTACACCTTC.

This clone is deemed medium-sized. This sequence joins TRBV28 and TRBJ1-3, with 8 bases fitting TRBD1. The germline V gene has CDR1 MDHEN and CDR2 SYDVKM. Trimming removed 6 bases from V and 8 bases from J; junction bases left unmatched: 9. The CDR3 is 14 residues long. The CDR3 spells CASSRAGGMDTIYF. Written as DNA, the CDR3 is TGTGCCAGCAGCCGCGCAGGGGGCATGGACACCATATATTTT.

The chain recombines TRBV18 with TRBJ1-2, with D hard to call. Germline V lookup: CDR1 KGHSH, CDR2 LQKENI. The CDR3 covers 13 residues. The V gene lost 3 bases and the J gene lost 8 bases, with 13 bases spanning the gap. The CDR3 region has the DNA TGTGCCAGCTCACCGCAGGTTTTAGAGGGCTACACCTTC. Amino acids: CASSPQVLEGYTF.

The chain joins TRBV25-1 to TRBJ1-4; 7 bases agree with TRBD1. V was clipped by 3 bases and J by 3 bases; unmatched bases: 4. Germline V CDR1 and CDR2: MGHDK, SYGVNS. The CDR3 has 15 residues. CDR3 protein: CASSDSGTANEKLFF. CDR3 nucleotides: TGTGCCAGCAGTGATTCCGGGACAGCTAATGAAAAACTGTTTTTT. Full variable domain (remainder filled in from reference TRBV25-1 and TRBJ1-4): EADIYQTPRYLVIGTGKKITLECSQTMGHDKMYWYQQDPGMELHLIHYSYGVNSTEKGDLSSESTVSRIRTEHFPLTLESARPSHTSQYLCASSDSGTANEKLFFGSGTQLSVL.

V usage is TRBV7-9 and J usage is TRBJ1-6, with 8 bases lining up with TRBD1. The V and J ends lost 4 bases and 3 bases, in that order; junction bases with no gene match: 5. From germline, CDR1 is SEHNR and CDR2 FQNEAQ (reference sequence). The CDR3 is made up of 16 amino acids. The chain's CDR3 is CASSSTGEGYNSPLHF. CDR3 DNA: TGTGCCAGCAGCTCGACAGGGGAGGGCTATAATTCACCCCTCCACTTT.

The rearrangement uses TRBV7-9 and TRBJ1-1, with 8 bases aligning to TRBD1. Germline-derived CDR1 and CDR2 are SEHNR and FQNEAQ (reference sequence). This CDR3 has 13 residues. V was clipped by 10 bases and J by 1 base; unmatched bases: 5. In DNA, the CDR3 is TGTGCCACGGGACAGGACGGGAACACTGAAGCTTTCTTT. Translation gives CATGQDGNTEAFF.

The V gene is TRBV7-7, the J gene TRBJ2-5; D possibly corresponds to TRBD1 (6 bases). The CDR3 length is 13 residues. V was shortened by 3 bases and J by 3 bases, with 8 bases between the two germline ends. CDR1 is SSHAT, CDR2 FNYEAQ, per germline (reference sequence). This CDR3 is CASSLDREETQYF. The DNA for the CDR3 is TGTGCCAGCAGCTTGGACAGAGAAGAGACCCAGTACTTC.

Concerning this clone itself: At one boundary the junction diverges from the germline segment, which might be a read error. The V call is TRBV4-3, the J call TRBJ2-7, with 9 positions matching TRBD1. Germline V gene lookup returns CDR1 LGHNA and CDR2 YSLEER. The CDR3 spans 16 residues. CDR3 amino acids: CAGSQDSGTGSSEQYF. CDR3 nucleotide sequence: TGCGCCGGCAGCCAAGATTCTGGGACAGGGAGCTCCGAGCAGTACTTC.

This clone was detected only a few times. The chain joins TRBV4-1 to TRBJ1-6; TRBD1 is a possible D gene (5 bases). Germline V gene data show CDR1 as MGHRA and CDR2 as YSYEKL. The CDR3 extends over 14 amino acids. The V gene lost 2 bases and the J gene lost 7 bases, with 9 bases spanning the gap. CDR3 coding DNA: TGCGCCAGCAGCCAACGGGGGAAAAATTCACCCCTCCACTTT. It is translated as CASSQRGKNSPLHF.

The chain joins TRBV6-5 to TRBJ1-2, with D possibly TRBD1 on 5 matching bases. V dropped 0 bases and J dropped 3 bases, with 14 bases sitting between them. CDR1 is MNHEY, CDR2 SVGAGI, per germline. This CDR3 has 16 amino acids. This CDR3 reads CASSYSIGAVDYGYTF. CDR3 DNA: TGTGCCAGCAGTTACTCGATAGGGGCAGTAGACTATGGCTACACCTTC.

The chain uses TRBV7-9 and TRBJ1-4; tentative D call: TRBD1 (6 bases). This CDR3 is built from 15 residues. The ends were cut back, 2 bases at V and 5 bases at J, with 12 bases in the middle. Germline lookup yields CDR1 SEHNR and CDR2 FQNEAQ (reference sequence). CDR3 sequence (DNA): TGTGCCAGCAGCTTACCGGGACAAGAAAATGAAAAACTGTTTTTT. Amino acids: CASSLPGQENEKLFF.

The chain uses TRBV4-2 and TRBJ2-7; 9 bases fit TRBD1. The CDR3 runs 15 residues. V was pared by 1 base and J by 3 bases, with 4 bases of the junction left unmatched. Germline-derived CDR1 and CDR2 are LGHNA and YNFKEQ. This CDR3 reads CASSQGGTGFYEQYF. CDR3 DNA sequence: TGTGCCAGCAGCCAAGGCGGGACAGGGTTCTACGAGCAGTACTTC.

This rearrangement joins TRBV11-3 to TRBJ2-7, with D maybe TRBD1 (6 bases). The CDR3 has 15 amino acids. The V gene lost 1 base and the J gene lost 2 bases, with 12 bases spanning the gap. Germline CDR1 reads SGHNT; CDR2 reads YENEEA. Here the CDR3 reads CASSLAGAGPYEQYF. The DNA of the CDR3 is TGTGCCAGCAGCTTAGCAGGGGCAGGCCCCTACGAGCAGTACTTC.

The genes are TRBV5-1 and TRBJ2-3, with 9 bases fitting TRBD1. V shed 4 bases and J 4 bases; nucleotides not matched to a gene: 13. Germline CDR1 SGHRS, CDR2 YFSETQ. The CDR3 loop spans 17 amino acids. CDR3 sequence (DNA): TGCGCCAGCAGCCCAACCCTGCTGGGACAGGGATCAGATACGCAGTATTTT. It yields the protein CASSPTLLGQGSDTQYF. The complete variable domain, with remaining parts taken from reference TRBV5-1 and TRBJ2-3, reads KAGVTQTPRYLIKTRGQQVTLSCSPISGHRSVSWYQQTPGQGLQFLFEYFSETQRNKGNFPGRFSGRQFSNSRSEMNVSTLELGDSALYLCASSPTLLGQGSDTQYFGPGTRLTVL.

V gene TRBV25-1 combines with J gene TRBJ2-1; possibly TRBD2 for D (6 bases). Germline V gene lookup returns CDR1 MGHDK and CDR2 SYGVNS. V was pared by 5 bases and J by 8 bases, with 22 bases between. The CDR3 runs 16 residues. CDR3 protein: CASSPQAFEPGDEQFF. As DNA, the CDR3 is TGTGCCAGCAGTCCTCAAGCCTTTGAACCGGGGGATGAGCAGTTCTTC.